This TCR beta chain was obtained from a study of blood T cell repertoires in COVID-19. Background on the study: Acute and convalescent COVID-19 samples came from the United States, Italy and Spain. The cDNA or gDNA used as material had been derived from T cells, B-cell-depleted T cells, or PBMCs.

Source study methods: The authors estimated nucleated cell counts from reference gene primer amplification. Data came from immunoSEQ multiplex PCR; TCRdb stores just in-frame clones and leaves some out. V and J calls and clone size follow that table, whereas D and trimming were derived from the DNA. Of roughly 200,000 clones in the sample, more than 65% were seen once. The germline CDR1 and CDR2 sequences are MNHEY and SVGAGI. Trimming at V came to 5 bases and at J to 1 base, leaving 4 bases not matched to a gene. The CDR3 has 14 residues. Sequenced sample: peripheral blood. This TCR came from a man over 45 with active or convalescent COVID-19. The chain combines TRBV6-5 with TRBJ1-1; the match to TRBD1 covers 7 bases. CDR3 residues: CASSPNRGNTEAFF. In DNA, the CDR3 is TGTGCCAGCAGTCCTAACAGGGGGAACACTGAAGCTTTCTTT.